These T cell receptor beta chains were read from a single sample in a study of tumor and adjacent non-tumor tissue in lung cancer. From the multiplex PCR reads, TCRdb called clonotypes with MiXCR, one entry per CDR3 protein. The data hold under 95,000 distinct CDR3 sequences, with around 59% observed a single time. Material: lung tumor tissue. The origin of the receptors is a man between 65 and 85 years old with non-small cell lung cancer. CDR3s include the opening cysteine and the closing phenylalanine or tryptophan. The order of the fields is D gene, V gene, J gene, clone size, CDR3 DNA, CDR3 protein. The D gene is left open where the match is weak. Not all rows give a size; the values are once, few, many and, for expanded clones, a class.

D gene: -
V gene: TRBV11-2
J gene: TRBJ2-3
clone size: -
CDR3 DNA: TGTGCCAGCAGCTCCCATCGAGACGGCAGGAGTCTGTACACGGATACGCAGTATTTT
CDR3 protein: CASSSHRDGRSLYTDTQYF

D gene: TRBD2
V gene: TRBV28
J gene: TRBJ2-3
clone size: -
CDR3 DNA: TGTACCAACAGTTTAGGAGCGGGGGCCTGGTACAATACGCAGTATTTT
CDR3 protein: CTNSLGAGAWYNTQYF

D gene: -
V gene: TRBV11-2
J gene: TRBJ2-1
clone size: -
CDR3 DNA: TGTACCAGCAGCTTGACTAAGGGTAAAGGGAATGAGCAGTTCTTC
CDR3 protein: CTSSLTKGKGNEQFF

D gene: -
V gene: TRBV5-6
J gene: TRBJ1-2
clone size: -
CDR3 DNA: TGTGTCAGCAGCTTCCGGGCAGGGGCGGATGGCTACACCTTC
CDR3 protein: CVSSFRAGADGYTF

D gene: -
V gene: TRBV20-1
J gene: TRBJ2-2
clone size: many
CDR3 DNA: TGCAGTGGGAGTGACGGCACCGGGGAGCTGTTTTTT
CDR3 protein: CSGSDGTGELFF

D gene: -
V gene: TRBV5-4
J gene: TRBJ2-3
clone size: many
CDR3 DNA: TGTGCCAGCAGCTTTACCTCCCGCCCAGATACGCAGTATTTT
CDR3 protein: CASSFTSRPDTQYF

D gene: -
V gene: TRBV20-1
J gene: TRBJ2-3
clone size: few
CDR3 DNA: TGCAGTGCTAGGTGGGGGGGGGGCGGGGATACGCAGTATTTT
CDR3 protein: CSARWGGGGDTQYF

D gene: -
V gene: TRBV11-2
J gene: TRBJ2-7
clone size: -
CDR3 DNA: TGTGCCAGCAGTCCCCGGATGTGGACGGGCGAGCAGTACTTC
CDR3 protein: CASSPRMWTGEQYF

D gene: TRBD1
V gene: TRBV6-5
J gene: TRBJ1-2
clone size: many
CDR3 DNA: TGTGCCAGCAGTTACACAGGGGAGAGCTATGGCTACACCTTC
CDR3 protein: CASSYTGESYGYTF

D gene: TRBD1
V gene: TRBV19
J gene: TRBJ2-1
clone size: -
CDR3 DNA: TGTGCCAGTAGTCCCCGGGACAGGGGAGGCAATGAGCAGTTCTTC
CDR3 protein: CASSPRDRGGNEQFF

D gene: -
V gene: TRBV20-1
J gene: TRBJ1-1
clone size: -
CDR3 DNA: TGCAGTGCTAGAGTCCCGGTGACAGCCTTCTCAGCTTTCTTT
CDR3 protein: CSARVPVTAFSAFF

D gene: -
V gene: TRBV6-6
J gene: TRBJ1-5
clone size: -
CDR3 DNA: TGTGCCAGCAGTTCCCCGACCGGAGATATGCAGCATTTT
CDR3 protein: CASSSPTGDMQHF

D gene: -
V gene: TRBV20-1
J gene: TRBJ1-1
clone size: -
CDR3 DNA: TGCAGTGCTAGTTTGAGTTTCTCTGAAGCTTTCTTT
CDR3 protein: CSASLSFSEAFF

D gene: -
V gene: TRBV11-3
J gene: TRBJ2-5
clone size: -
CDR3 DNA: TGTGCCAGCAACTTAGCAGGGTCCGGGAGGACCCAGTACTTC
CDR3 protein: CASNLAGSGRTQYF

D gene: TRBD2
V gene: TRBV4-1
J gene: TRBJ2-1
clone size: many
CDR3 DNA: TGCGCCAGCAGCCAAGAGTGGCTAGCGGGGTATTATGAGCAGTTCTTC
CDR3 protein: CASSQEWLAGYYEQFF

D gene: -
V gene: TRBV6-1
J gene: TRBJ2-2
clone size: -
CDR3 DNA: TGTGGCAGCAAACGAGGACACCAGACGGCCGGGAAGCTGTTTTTT
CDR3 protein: CGSKRGHQTAGKLFF

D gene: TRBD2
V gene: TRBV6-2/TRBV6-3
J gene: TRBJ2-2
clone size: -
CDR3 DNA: TGTCCCAGCAGTCGACTAGCGAGGGGCACCGGGGAGCTGTTTTTT
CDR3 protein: CPSSRLARGTGELFF

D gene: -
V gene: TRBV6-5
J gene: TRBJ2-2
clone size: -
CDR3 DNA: TGTGTCAGCAAACTCCAGGGAGACACCGGGGAACTGTTTTTT
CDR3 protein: CVSKLQGDTGELFF

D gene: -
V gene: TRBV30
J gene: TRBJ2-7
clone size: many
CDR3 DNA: TGTGCCTGGAGCAGAAGACCGAGAGGAAAAGCCGAGCAGTACTTC
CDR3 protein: CAWSRRPRGKAEQYF

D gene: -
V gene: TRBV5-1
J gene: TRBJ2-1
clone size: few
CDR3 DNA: TGCGCCAGAAGCACTATGAACTCCTACAATGAGCAGTTCTTC
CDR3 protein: CARSTMNSYNEQFF

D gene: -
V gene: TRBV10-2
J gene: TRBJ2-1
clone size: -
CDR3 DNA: TGCGCCAGCAGGTGCGGACCCGTCGGGGATGGGCAGTTCTTC
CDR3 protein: CASRCGPVGDGQFF

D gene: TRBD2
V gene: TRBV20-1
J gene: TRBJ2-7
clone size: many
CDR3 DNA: TGCAGTGCGGAGGGGCACGGGCGGGAGGGCCGAGGGCAGTACTTC
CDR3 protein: CSAEGHGREGRGQYF

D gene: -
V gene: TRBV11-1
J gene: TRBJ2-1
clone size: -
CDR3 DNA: TGTGCCAGCAGCTTGGTTACCGCCCGCTCCTACGATGAGCAGTTCTTC
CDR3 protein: CASSLVTARSYDEQFF

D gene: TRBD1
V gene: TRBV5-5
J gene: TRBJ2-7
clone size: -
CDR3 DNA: TGTGTCAGCAGCCGGGACAGGGGCTACGAGCAGCACTTC
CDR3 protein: CVSSRDRGYEQHF

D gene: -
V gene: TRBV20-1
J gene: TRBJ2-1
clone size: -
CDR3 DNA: TGCAGTACCCCGGCGTGGGGGAATGAGCAGTTCTTC
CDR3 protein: CSTPAWGNEQFF

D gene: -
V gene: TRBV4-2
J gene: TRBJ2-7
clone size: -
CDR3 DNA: TGTGCCAGCAGCCAAGATCTGAAAGTGTACGAGCAGTACTTC
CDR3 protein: CASSQDLKVYEQYF

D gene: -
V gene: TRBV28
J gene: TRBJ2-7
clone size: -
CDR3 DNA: TGTGTCAGTAGTCTGGCCAAACCCGGGGGCTACGAGCAGTACTTC
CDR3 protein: CVSSLAKPGGYEQYF

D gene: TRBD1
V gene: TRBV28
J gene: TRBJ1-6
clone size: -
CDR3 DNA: TGTGCCAGCAGGCCCCGGGACAGATATAATTCACCCCTCCACTTT
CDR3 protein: CASRPRDRYNSPLHF

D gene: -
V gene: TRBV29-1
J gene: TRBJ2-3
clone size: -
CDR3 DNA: TGCAGCGTTGTAGGCACAGATACGCAGTATTTT
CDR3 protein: CSVVGTDTQYF

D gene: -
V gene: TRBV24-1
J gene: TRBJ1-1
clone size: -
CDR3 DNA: TGTGCCACCAGTGAACAGGGAGGCTCTGAAGTTTTCTTT
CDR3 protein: CATSEQGGSEVFF

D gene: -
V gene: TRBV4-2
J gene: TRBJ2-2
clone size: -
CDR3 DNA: TGCGTCAGCAGCCAAGGGACGGTGAACACCGGGGAGCTGTTTTTT
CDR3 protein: CVSSQGTVNTGELFF

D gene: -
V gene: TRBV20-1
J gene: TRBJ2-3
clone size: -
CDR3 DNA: TGCAATGCTAGCTTGGGAGTAATGGGGGGAATGGATACGCAGTATTTT
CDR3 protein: CNASLGVMGGMDTQYF

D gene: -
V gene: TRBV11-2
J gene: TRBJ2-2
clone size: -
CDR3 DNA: TGTGCGAGCAGCTGGAGCCTACTGACGAACACCGGGGAGCTGTTTTTT
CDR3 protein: CASSWSLLTNTGELFF

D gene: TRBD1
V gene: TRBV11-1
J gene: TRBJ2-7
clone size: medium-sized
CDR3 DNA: TGTGCCAGCAGCTTCAGGACAGGGTACGAGCAGTACTTC
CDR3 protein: CASSFRTGYEQYF

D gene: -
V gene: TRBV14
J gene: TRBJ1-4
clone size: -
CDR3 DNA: TGTGCCAGCAGCCAAGATTCCGGGGCATACTTTGAAAAACTGTTTTTT
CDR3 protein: CASSQDSGAYFEKLFF

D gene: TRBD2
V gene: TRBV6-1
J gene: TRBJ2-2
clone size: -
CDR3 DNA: TGTGCCAGCTCCACACCGAGACTAGCGGGAGGGCCGAACACCGGGAAGCTGTTTTTT
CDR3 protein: CASSTPRLAGGPNTGKLFF

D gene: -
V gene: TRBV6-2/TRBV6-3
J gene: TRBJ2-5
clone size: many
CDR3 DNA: TGTGCCAGCAGTTACTCCGGGAGAGGGGCGGGAAGAGAGACCCAGTACTTC
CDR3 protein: CASSYSGRGAGRETQYF

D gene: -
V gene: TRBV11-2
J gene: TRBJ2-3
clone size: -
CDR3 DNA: TGTGCCAGCAGCTTATGGGCAGGGGTCAGCACAGATACGCAGTATTTT
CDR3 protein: CASSLWAGVSTDTQYF

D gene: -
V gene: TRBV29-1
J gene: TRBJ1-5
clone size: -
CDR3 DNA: TGCAGCGTTGAAGAATCCCCACAGCCCCATCATTTT
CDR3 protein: CSVEESPQPHHF

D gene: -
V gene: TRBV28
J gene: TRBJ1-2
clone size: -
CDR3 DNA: TGTGGCAGCAGAGAAGCCCTAAGGGATGGTTACACCTTC
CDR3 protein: CGSREALRDGYTF

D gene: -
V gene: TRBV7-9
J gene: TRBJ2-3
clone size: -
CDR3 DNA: TGTGCCAGCAACTTCGCGGGGCGCACAGATACGCAGTATTTT
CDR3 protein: CASNFAGRTDTQYF

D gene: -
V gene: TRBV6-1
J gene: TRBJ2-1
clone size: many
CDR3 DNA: TGTGCCAGCAGGGAGATTCTAACCCATGAGCAGTTCTTC
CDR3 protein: CASREILTHEQFF

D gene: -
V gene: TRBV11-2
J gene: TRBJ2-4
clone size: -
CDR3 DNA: TGTGCCAGCAGCCTGTCGGGGTGCAGAAACATTCAGTACTTC
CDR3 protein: CASSLSGCRNIQYF

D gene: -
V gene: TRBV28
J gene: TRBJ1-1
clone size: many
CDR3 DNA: TGTGCCAGCAGCTCCAAAATTCCGAGGACTGAAGCTTTCTTT
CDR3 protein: CASSSKIPRTEAFF